Below are 18 T cell receptor beta chains sequenced from a single sample in a study of cytomegalovirus exposure and HLA in healthy donors. Primers: 60 Vbeta forward and 13 Jbeta reverse. Produced via immunoSEQ multiplex PCR; TCRdb's table is partial and in-frame only. The sample yields about 160,000 clones, about 77% seen once. Sequences were obtained from PBMCs. These receptors all stem from a man between 18 and 35 years old in good health and CMV-seropositive.

V usage is TRBV25-1 and J usage is TRBJ2-5; a possible D gene is TRBD1 (6 bases). V was pared by 6 bases and J by 7 bases, with 15 bases between. The length of the CDR3 is 13 residues. Looked up from germline, CDR1 is MGHDK and CDR2 is SYGVNS. In nucleotides, the CDR3 is TGTGCCAGCAGACCCCCAGGGGTGGGGACCCAGTACTTC. Encoded protein: CASRPPGVGTQYF. Supplemented by reference TRBV25-1 and TRBJ2-5, the full variable domain reads EADIYQTPRYLVIGTGKKITLECSQTMGHDKMYWYQQDPGMELHLIHYSYGVNSTEKGDLSSESTVSRIRTEHFPLTLESARPSHTSQYLCASRPPGVGTQYFGPGTRLLVL.

This clone came up a few times. This CDR3 is CSAGSVYNEQFF. DNA of the CDR3: TGCAGCGCCGGGAGTGTCTACAATGAGCAGTTCTTC. This rearrangement joins TRBV29-1 to TRBJ2-1; TRBD2 might be the D (6 bases). Germline CDR1 and CDR2: SQVTM and ANQGSEA. This CDR3 contains 12 residues. V was cut by 7 bases and J by 3 bases, with 10 bases left in between.

The rearrangement uses TRBV30 and TRBJ2-1; tentative D call: TRBD2 (6 bases). The CDR3 contains 14 residues. Germline V gene sequence: CDR1 GTSNPN, CDR2 SVGIG (reference sequence). V dropped 1 base and J dropped 1 base, with 8 bases sitting between them. CDR3: CAWSAGRSYNEQFF. The CDR3 nucleotides read TGTGCCTGGAGTGCAGGGAGGTCCTACAATGAGCAGTTCTTC.

The V and J genes are TRBV6-5 and TRBJ2-3, with TRBD2 as a possible D gene (5 bases). Germline lookup yields CDR1 MNHEY and CDR2 SVGAGI. The V and J ends lost 6 bases and 0 bases respectively, with 13 bases between them. This CDR3 spans 15 amino acids. The chain's CDR3 is CASSLAGSSTDTQYF. CDR3 sequence (DNA): TGTGCCAGCAGCTTGGCGGGTTCTAGCACAGATACGCAGTATTTT.

The V gene is TRBV4-1, the J gene TRBJ1-3; 7 bases are a match to TRBD1. Germline assignment: CDR1 MGHRA and CDR2 YSYEKL. The CDR3 runs to 15 residues. The V segment lost 2 bases and the J segment 6 bases; nucleotides outside the gene matches: 7. The CDR3 DNA is TGCGCCAGCAGCCAACCCAGACAGGGAGCAAACACCATATATTTT. Protein product: CASSQPRQGANTIYF.

The V gene is TRBV7-9, the J gene TRBJ2-1, with D perhaps matching TRBD2 (7 bases). The V gene's germline CDR1 is SEHNR and CDR2 FQNEAQ (reference sequence). This CDR3 spans 19 amino acids. V lost 1 base and J lost 3, with 22 bases in between. The CDR3 sequence is CASSLVGGFDRRVYNEQFF. The CDR3 DNA is TGTGCCAGCAGCTTAGTGGGAGGGTTCGACAGGAGGGTCTACAATGAGCAGTTCTTC.

Only one count was recorded for this clone. The chain links TRBV6-6 to TRBJ2-7, with D tentatively TRBD2 (5 bases). The V gene lost 6 bases and the J gene lost 2 bases, with 11 bases spanning the gap. The CDR3 extends over 13 amino acids. The germline V gene has CDR1 MNHNY and CDR2 SVGAGI (reference sequence). CDR3 nucleotides: TGTGCCAGCAGCAGTACGGGAACCTACGAGCAGTACTTC. It yields the protein CASSSTGTYEQYF.

This clone was found a few times. This chain uses TRBV27 with TRBJ1-1; 10 bases line up with TRBD1. Per the germline V gene, CDR1 is MNHEY and CDR2 is SMNVEV (reference sequence). This CDR3 contains 16 residues. V was pared by 0 bases and J by 4 bases, with 5 bases of the junction left unmatched. Here the CDR3 DNA reads TGTGCCAGCAGTTTATCCGACAGGGGGCGCAGCACTGAAGCTTTCTTT. Protein sequence: CASSLSDRGRSTEAFF.

This clone was picked up one time. The CDR3 sequence is CASRSTSSYNEQFF. The CDR3 coding sequence is TGTGCCTCCAGGTCGACAAGCTCCTACAATGAGCAGTTCTTC. The chain carries TRBV5-6 and TRBJ2-1; D is undetermined. The length of the CDR3 is 14 residues. Germline CDR1 is SGHDT and CDR2 is YYEEEE. V lost 10 bases to trimming and J lost 0 bases, with 14 bases between them. The full variable domain, its missing parts supplied by reference TRBV5-6 and TRBJ2-1, is DAGVTQSPTHLIKTRGQQVTLRCSPKSGHDTVSWYQQALGQGPQFIFQYYEEEERQRGNFPDRFSGHQFPNYSSELNVNALLLGDSALYLCASRSTSSYNEQFFGPGTRLTVL.

Notes on this clone: It is likely a read error, because the conserved phenylalanine at the end of the CDR3 is missing. The rearrangement joins TRBV6-1 to TRBJ1-6; no clear D. From germline, CDR1 is MNHNS and CDR2 SASEGT. The V gene lost 4 bases and the J gene lost 0 bases, with 13 bases spanning the gap. The CDR3 runs 17 residues. CDR3 region: CASSVSHADSYNSPLHL. For the CDR3, the DNA is TGTGCCAGCAGTGTATCCCATGCGGACTCCTATAATTCACCCCTCCACCTT.

The chain couples TRBV5-1 to TRBJ1-4; the D gene is possibly TRBD1 (5 bases). CDR3 length: 14 amino acids. CDR1 SGHRS and CDR2 YFSETQ come from the germline V gene. V was pared by 2 bases and J by 8 bases, with 13 bases between. CDR3 bases: TGCGCCAGCAGCTTCGACCCCACAGGCGAAAAACTGTTTTTT. Amino acid sequence: CASSFDPTGEKLFF.

V usage is TRBV18 and J usage is TRBJ2-4, with a weak D call TRBD2 (6 bases). V shed 1 base and J shed 7 bases, with 23 bases lying between them. This CDR3 is built from 18 residues. Germline V gene lookup returns CDR1 KGHSH and CDR2 LQKENI. The CDR3 loop reads CASSPRIIGGDLWNIQYF. The CDR3 region has the DNA TGTGCCAGCTCACCACGTATAATCGGAGGGGACCTGTGGAACATTCAGTACTTC.

This clone occurred many times. Distinct nucleotide sequences in the sample also encode this CDR3. This chain uses TRBV29-1 with TRBJ1-1; TRBD1 might be the D (6 bases). Germline V gives CDR1 SQVTM, CDR2 ANQGSEA. The CDR3 extends over 12 amino acids. The CDR3 sequence is CSAGGHITEAFF. CDR3 coding DNA: TGCAGTGCGGGGGGCCATATAACTGAAGCTTTCTTT.

This rearrangement joins TRBV30 to TRBJ1-3; possible D gene TRBD1, 6 bases. Trimming pared 5 bases from V and 5 bases from J, leaving 22 bases between. CDR3 size: 16 residues. Germline V CDR1 and CDR2: GTSNPN, SVGIG (reference sequence). CDR3 in DNA: TGTGCCTGGGGGCCTGGTGGGGGGGGCAAGAGAAACACCATATATTTT. Translation: CAWGPGGGGKRNTIYF.

The chain combines TRBV19 with TRBJ2-7, with 9 bases aligning to TRBD1. In germline, CDR1 is LNHDA, CDR2 SQIVND (reference sequence). The CDR3 loop spans 14 amino acids. V shed 9 bases and J 1 base; nucleotides not matched to a gene: 7. The CDR3 reads CASSSGTGSYEQYF. The CDR3 DNA reads as TGTGCCAGCTCATCCGGGACAGGGTCCTACGAGCAGTACTTC. Filled out from reference TRBV19 and TRBJ2-7, the complete variable domain reads DGGITQSPKYLFRKEGQNVTLSCEQNLNHDAMYWYRQDPGQGLRLIYYSQIVNDFQKGDIAEGYSVSREKKESFPLTVTSAQKNPTAFYLCASSSGTGSYEQYFGPGTRLTVT.

CDR3 DNA: TGTGCCAGCAGCCAAGATGCGACAGGGATTCAGCCCCAGCATTTT. This translates into CASSQDATGIQPQHF. The chain recombines TRBV7-2 with TRBJ1-5; 7 bases map to TRBD1. This CDR3 has 15 amino acids. CDR1 SGHTA and CDR2 FQGNSA come from the germline V gene. The V and J ends lost 5 bases and 6 bases, in that order; junction bases with no gene match: 10. Together with reference TRBV7-2 and TRBJ1-5, the CDR3 gives the full variable domain: GAGVSQSPSNKVTEKGKDVELRCDPISGHTALYWYRQSLGQGLEFLIYFQGNSAPDKSGLPSDRFSAERTGGSVSTLTIQRTQQEDSAVYLCASSQDATGIQPQHFGDGTRLSIL.

The chain combines TRBV28 with TRBJ2-3; perhaps TRBD1 as D (5 bases). CDR1 and CDR2 (germline): MDHEN, SYDVKM. V gave up 4 bases and J gave up 2 bases, with 19 bases separating them. The CDR3 extends over 17 amino acids. CDR3 coding DNA: TGTGCCAGCAGTTCAGTGATCCAGGGCCCTCTCACAGATACGCAGTATTTT. Translation gives CASSSVIQGPLTDTQYF.

Comment on this clone: The same CDR3 arises from other DNA sequences in this sample as well. This chain uses TRBV28 with TRBJ1-2, with D maybe TRBD1 (5 bases). The CDR3 sequence is 11 residues long. In germline, CDR1 is MDHEN, CDR2 SYDVKM. The V and J ends lost 8 bases and 7 bases respectively, with 11 bases between them. CDR3 in amino acids: CASQKGFGYTF. CDR3 sequence (DNA): TGTGCCAGCCAAAAGGGGTTTGGCTACACCTTC.